This entry concerns a single T cell receptor (beta chain). Germline V gene sequence: CDR1 MNHEY, CDR2 SVGAGI. Trimming pared 0 bases from V and 5 bases from J, leaving 7 bases between. CDR3 length equals 13 residues. The data originate from a study of blood T cell repertoires in COVID-19. At the level of the study: Italy, Spain and the United States were the sources of the convalescent and acute COVID-19 samples. The analysed material was cDNA or gDNA that came from T cells, B-cell-depleted T cells, or PBMCs.

Original processing methods: Amplification from reference gene primers served as the basis for estimated nucleated cell counts. Using immunoSEQ multiplex PCR, the repertoire was profiled, and TCRdb retains in-frame clones only, with some absent. From that table come the V and J calls and clone size; the DNA was used to work out D and trimming. The profile covers some 240,000 clones, with around 90% appearing a single time and around 6% taken by the ten largest. The sample consisted of peripheral blood. V and J are TRBV6-5 and TRBJ1-1, with D perhaps matching TRBD1 (5 bases). The source is a man between 60 and 75 years old who had recovered from COVID-19. The CDR3 here is CASSYSGGTEAFF. The CDR3 DNA sequence: TGTGCCAGCAGTTACTCGGGGGGAACTGAAGCTTTCTTT.